The 6 T cell receptor beta chains reported below all come from one sample, sequenced in a study of cytomegalovirus exposure and HLA in healthy donors. PCR amplification relied on 60 Vbeta primers (plus 13 Jbeta primers). Clones were read by immunoSEQ multiplex PCR, and TCRdb kept only the in-frame ones, dropping some. The data contain 110,000 to 150,000 clones, around two thirds of them singletons. Sequences were obtained from PBMCs. The receptors derive from a woman aged 55-75 years in good health and CMV-seropositive.

V gene TRBV28 combines with J gene TRBJ2-7; a weak D match, TRBD2 (6 bases). This CDR3 has 15 amino acids. The germline gives CDR1 MDHEN, CDR2 SYDVKM. The germline V and J ends were trimmed by 2 bases and 7 bases, with 18 bases remaining between them. The CDR3 is CASSLISQTRGEQYF. The CDR3 nucleotides read TGTGCCAGCAGTTTAATATCCCAGACTCGGGGGGAGCAGTACTTC.

The chain links TRBV19 to TRBJ1-5; 11 bases map to TRBD1. The V and J ends lost 4 bases and 5 bases, in that order; junction bases with no gene match: 7. This CDR3 comprises 16 residues. Germline V gene sequence: CDR1 LNHDA, CDR2 SQIVND (reference sequence). The CDR3 here is CASSTRDRGLDQPQHF. In nucleotides, the CDR3 is TGTGCCAGTAGTACCCGGGACAGGGGGTTGGATCAGCCCCAGCATTTT.

CDR3 nucleotide sequence: TGTGCCAGTAGTATAGCCGCTGACAGGATCCAAGAGACCCAGTACTTC. Protein product: CASSIAADRIQETQYF. The chain has TRBV19 and TRBJ2-5; the D gene is possibly TRBD1 (6 bases). Germline V gene data show CDR1 as LNHDA and CDR2 as SQIVND (reference sequence). This CDR3 is 16 amino acids long. The V end was cut by 1 base, the J end by 1 base, with 13 bases between.

This clone was found once. DNA for the CDR3: TGTGCCAGCAGCGCAGCTAATCAGGGGCGCTCCACTGAAGCTTTCTTT. Translation: CASSAANQGRSTEAFF. The chain links TRBV11-2 to TRBJ1-1; TRBD1 is a possible D gene (6 bases). Germline V gives CDR1 SGHAT, CDR2 FQNNGV. The CDR3 is 16 amino acids. Trimming removed 5 bases at V and 4 bases at J, with 20 bases between.

The chain couples TRBV10-1 to TRBJ2-7; TRBD2 might be the D (5 bases). The CDR3 contains 12 residues. Germline values: CDR1 WNHNN, CDR2 SYGVQD (reference sequence). Trimming took off 4 bases at V and 13 bases at J, with 17 bases between the two ends. The CDR3 reads CASSAYGENVYF. The CDR3 DNA follows: TGCGCCAGCAGTGCATACGGGGAGAACGTCTACTTC.

This clone has a handful of counts. The gene calls are TRBV7-8 and TRBJ2-7, with D possibly TRBD1 on 6 matching bases. V shed 5 bases and J shed 4 bases, with 9 bases lying between them. Germline V gene sequence: CDR1 SGHVS, CDR2 FQNEAQ. There are 12 residues in the CDR3. Here the CDR3 DNA reads TGTGCCAGCAGCGTTCAGGGGTACGAGCAGTACTTC. It codes for CASSVQGYEQYF.